These 25 T cell receptor beta chains came from one sample sequenced in a study of early T cells in non-severe SARS-CoV-2 infection (dated by TCRdb to about 2021). Receptor libraries were prepared by 5' RACE. For sequencing, a NextSeq 500 was employed. Using fastp at Q25 and MiXCR, TCRdb reprocessed the public reads and kept productive beta chains. Rows merge per CDR3 protein into single entries with the most common DNA and genes. In all, the sample holds about 39,000 distinct CDR3 sequences, and 3% to 4% of those were seen once. The top ten hold more than 2.5% of the sample. Sequencing input: whole blood. The origin of the receptors is an adult who was a healthcare worker with PCR-confirmed SARS-CoV-2 infection or an uninfected control (not recorded which).

This clonotype was observed a handful of times. The CDR3 here is CASSQAGLGASTDTQYF. The CDR3 region has the DNA TGTGCCAGCAGCCAAGCCGGACTAGGGGCTAGCACAGATACGCAGTATTTT. The rearrangement links TRBV3-1 to TRBJ2-3; TRBD2 matches at 7 bases. The CDR3 spans 17 residues. Per the germline V gene, CDR1 is LGHDT and CDR2 is YNNKEL (reference sequence). V was pared by 1 base and J by 0 bases, with 7 bases of the junction left unmatched.

This clonotype was observed at least ten times. This chain links TRBV19 with TRBJ1-2; D gene uncertain. CDR1 is LNHDA and CDR2 is SQIVND in the germline V gene (reference sequence). The CDR3 runs to 12 residues. Trimming removed 3 bases from V and 8 bases from J, with 10 bases in between. The CDR3 reads CASSIGGTGYTF. CDR3 coding DNA: TGTGCCAGTAGTATTGGAGGTACCGGCTACACCTTC.

This clonotype was seen at least ten times. This rearrangement joins TRBV20-1 to TRBJ2-4, with D possibly matching TRBD2 (5 bases). This CDR3 region has 12 residues. V was pared by 4 bases and J by 16 bases, with 20 bases between. CDR1 is DFQATT and CDR2 is SNEGSKA in the germline V gene (reference sequence). The CDR3 protein is CSATPDEGEYYF. The CDR3 DNA sequence: TGCAGTGCTACCCCGGACGAGGGAGAGTATTACTTC.

This sequence joins TRBV28 and TRBJ1-1, with D perhaps TRBD1 (6 bases). Trimming took 3 bases from V and 4 from J, leaving 12 bases between them. Germline V gives CDR1 MDHEN, CDR2 SYDVKM. The CDR3 runs 14 residues. CDR3 bases: TGTGCCAGCAGTTTCCGGGGGCGGGGCACTGAAGCTTTCTTT. It specifies CASSFRGRGTEAFF. Full variable domain (rest looked up from reference TRBV28 and TRBJ1-1): DVKVTQSSRYLVKRTGEKVFLECVQDMDHENMFWYRQDPGLGLRLIYFSYDVKMKEKGDIPEGYSVSREKKERFSLILESASTNQTSMYLCASSFRGRGTEAFFGQGTRLTVV.

This clonotype was counted at least ten times. The rearrangement uses TRBV5-1 and TRBJ2-7; 8 bases fit TRBD1. Germline loops: CDR1 SGHRS, CDR2 YFSETQ. The CDR3 is 14 amino acids. With V trimmed by 2 bases and J by 2 bases, 3 bases remained unmatched. The CDR3 bases are TGCGCCAGCAGCTTTGACAGGGGAACCTACGAGCAGTACTTC. Translation: CASSFDRGTYEQYF.

This clonotype has at least ten counts. The chain couples TRBV10-3 to TRBJ2-1; no clear D. The V gene lost 5 bases and the J gene lost 0 bases, with 17 bases spanning the gap. The CDR3 loop spans 17 amino acids. Per germline, CDR1 ENHRY and CDR2 SYGVKD. CDR3 sequence (DNA): TGTGCCATCAGTCGTGACATATTACCGAGCTCCTACAATGAGCAGTTCTTC. Residues: CAISRDILPSSYNEQFF.

This clonotype was detected only a few times. V usage is TRBV5-1 and J usage is TRBJ1-1; D is ambiguous. Germline CDR1 is SGHRS and CDR2 is YFSETQ. Trimming removed 0 bases at V and 3 bases at J, with 6 bases between. The CDR3 is 13 residues long. This CDR3 is CASSLDQYTEAFF. The CDR3 coding sequence is TGCGCCAGCAGCTTGGACCAGTACACTGAAGCTTTCTTT.

The sample holds many counts of this clonotype. The V gene is TRBV7-3, the J gene TRBJ1-6; TRBD1 aligns across 7 bases. The CDR3 contains 14 residues. Germline V lookup: CDR1 SGHTA, CDR2 FQGTGA. After removal of 2 bases from V and 7 bases from J, the junction contained 2 bases not matched to a gene. CDR3 bases: TGTGCCAGCAGCTTAGGGACAGCCAATTCACCCCTCCACTTT. Protein: CASSLGTANSPLHF.

In its sample, this clonotype was seen many times. This chain connects TRBV12-3 or TRBV12-4 to TRBJ2-7; D unresolved. This CDR3 is built from 16 residues. V was pared by 0 bases and J by 1 base, with 13 bases between. CDR3 nucleotide sequence: TGTGCCAGCAGTTTAGCGTATTGGAAGGGTTCCTACGAGCAGTACTTC. This gives the protein CASSLAYWKGSYEQYF.

V and J are TRBV5-1 and TRBJ1-6; a possible D gene is TRBD1 (5 bases). CDR1 is SGHRS, CDR2 YFSETQ, per germline. The CDR3 consists of 13 residues. Deletions cut 0 bases from V and 10 bases from J, with 8 bases between. For the CDR3, the DNA is TGCGCCAGCAGCTTGGAAGGGGACTCACCCCTCCACTTT. This translates into CASSLEGDSPLHF.

This clonotype was seen only a few times. The V gene is TRBV20-1, the J gene TRBJ2-7; D is possibly TRBD1 (6 bases). Germline CDR1 is DFQATT and CDR2 is SNEGSKA (reference sequence). The V and J ends lost 1 base and 2 bases respectively, with 12 bases between them. The CDR3 length is 14 residues. Here the CDR3 reads CSARAQGRTYEQYF. As DNA, the CDR3 is TGCAGTGCTAGAGCCCAGGGGAGAACCTACGAGCAGTACTTC.

This clonotype was seen repeatedly, ten times or more. This chain connects TRBV5-1 to TRBJ2-2; D tentatively fits TRBD1 or TRBD2 (5 bases each). Germline CDR1 and CDR2: SGHRS and YFSETQ. The CDR3 spans 16 residues. The V gene lost 0 bases and the J gene lost 4 bases, with 13 bases spanning the gap. The DNA of the CDR3 is TGCGCCAGCAGCTTGGCGACGGGGCCCCCCACCGGGGAGCTGTTTTTT. Translation: CASSLATGPPTGELFF.

This clonotype was observed a few times. This chain joins TRBV20-1 and TRBJ1-1; D is unclear. The V end lost 5 bases, the J end lost 2 bases, and 9 bases lay between the germline ends. The CDR3 spans 12 residues. The germline V gene encodes CDR1 DFQATT and CDR2 SNEGSKA (reference sequence). CDR3 DNA sequence: TGCAGTGCTCGACGGGGTAACACTGAAGCTTTCTTT. It encodes CSARRGNTEAFF.

This clonotype is labeled medium-sized. The V and J genes are TRBV5-4 and TRBJ2-1; tentative D call: TRBD1 (6 bases). V was clipped by 4 bases and J by 1 base, with 12 bases between them. The CDR3 spans 15 residues. CDR1 and CDR2 (germline): SGHNT, YYREEE (reference sequence). The CDR3 nucleotides read TGTGCCAGCAGCCAACGGGACACTTCCTACAATGAGCAGTTCTTC. Translation: CASSQRDTSYNEQFF.

The chain carries TRBV29-1 and TRBJ2-5; 9 bases are a match to TRBD1. Germline assignment: CDR1 SQVTM and CDR2 ANQGSEA. V was pared by 7 bases and J by 4 bases, with 10 bases of the junction left unmatched. This CDR3 spans 14 amino acids. CDR3 amino acids: CSARWGQGPETQYF. The DNA for the CDR3 is TGCAGCGCTCGATGGGGACAGGGCCCAGAGACCCAGTACTTC.

This clonotype appeared many times. V gene TRBV4-1 combines with J gene TRBJ2-1; D unresolved. Germline assignment: CDR1 MGHRA and CDR2 YSYEKL. The V end lost 2 bases, the J end lost 1 base, and 12 bases lay between the germline ends. This CDR3 comprises 16 residues. Here the CDR3 DNA reads TGCGCCAGCAGCCAATCGACTCTTCCTTCCTACAATGAGCAGTTCTTC. Translating it yields CASSQSTLPSYNEQFF.

At least ten counts were recorded for this clonotype. The chain is built from TRBV11-2 and TRBJ2-2, with TRBD1 as a possible D gene (5 bases). Germline loops: CDR1 SGHAT, CDR2 FQNNGV. Deletions cut 4 bases from V and 2 bases from J, with 5 bases between. CDR3 length: 13 amino acids. The CDR3 DNA reads as TGTGCCAGCAGCTGGACAAACACCGGGGAGCTGTTTTTT. This encodes CASSWTNTGELFF.

This clonotype was observed at least ten times. CDR3 sequence: CSAFSGYYNEQFF. The CDR3 nucleotides are TGCAGTGCTTTTAGCGGCTACTACAATGAGCAGTTCTTC. The V call is TRBV20-1, the J call TRBJ2-1, with D perhaps matching TRBD2 (6 bases). This CDR3 has 13 residues. V lost 5 bases to trimming and J lost 3 bases, with 11 bases between them. Germline V gene lookup returns CDR1 DFQATT and CDR2 SNEGSKA (reference sequence).

This clonotype appeared many times. The J gene is TRBJ2-3, the V gene TRBV7-3; TRBD1 might be the D (5 bases). The CDR3 covers 15 residues. Germline assignment: CDR1 SGHTA and CDR2 FQGTGA. V dropped 0 bases and J dropped 3 bases, with 10 bases sitting between them. The CDR3 nucleotides are TGTGCCAGCAGCTTAACGGGGCAGACGACAGATACGCAGTATTTT. This encodes CASSLTGQTTDTQYF.

In this sample, this clonotype turned up many times. The genes are TRBV6-6 and TRBJ2-7; possible D gene TRBD2, 6 bases. CDR3 length equals 16 residues. The V end lost 2 bases, the J end lost 2 bases, and 16 bases lay between the germline ends. The germline gives CDR1 MNHNY, CDR2 SVGAGI (reference sequence). The CDR3 nucleotides read TGTGCCAGCAGTTACGACGGGGGACTTCTCGCCTACGAGCAGTACTTC. This encodes CASSYDGGLLAYEQYF.

This clonotype was seen repeatedly, ten times or more. The chain combines TRBV7-8 with TRBJ2-3, with 7 positions matching TRBD1. V shed 1 base and J 6 bases; nucleotides not matched to a gene: 7. Germline V lookup: CDR1 SGHVS, CDR2 FQNEAQ. This CDR3 is 15 amino acids long. The CDR3 loop is CASSLVQGLPDTQYF. The CDR3 bases are TGTGCCAGCAGCTTAGTACAGGGGCTTCCGGATACGCAGTATTTT.

This clonotype was recorded at least ten times. This chain links TRBV5-1 with TRBJ2-3, with a possible D match to TRBD1 (6 bases). V was clipped by 4 bases and J by 5 bases, with 14 bases between them. The germline CDR1 and CDR2 sequences are SGHRS and YFSETQ. The CDR3 extends over 14 amino acids. The CDR3, as DNA: TGCGCCAGCAGCCCCTCAGGGGCCATAGATACGCAGTATTTT. This codes for CASSPSGAIDTQYF.

This clonotype was counted at least ten times. The chain employs TRBV10-3 and TRBJ2-1; the D is unclear. The length of the CDR3 is 14 residues. Germline lookup yields CDR1 ENHRY and CDR2 SYGVKD. V shed 8 bases and J shed 5 bases, with 16 bases lying between them. For the CDR3, the DNA is TGTGCCATCTCTTCCTCGGGTCTCCACAATGAGCAGTTCTTC. Translating it yields CAISSSGLHNEQFF.

Note on this clonotype: The CDR3 end shows no conserved phenylalanine or tryptophan, and so a read error is likely. The rearrangement links TRBV14 to TRBJ2-7; 12 bases are a match to TRBD1. The CDR3 is 15 residues long. Trimming cost V 6 bases and J 6 bases; bases outside gene matches: 9. Germline lookup yields CDR1 SGHDN and CDR2 FVKESK. Here the CDR3 reads CASSRDRGPTSEQYI. In nucleotides, the CDR3 is TGTGCCAGCAGTCGGGACAGGGGGCCGACCTCCGAGCAGTACATC.

In this sample, this clonotype turned up many times. This chain joins TRBV7-9 and TRBJ2-3; possible D gene TRBD1, 5 bases. The length of the CDR3 is 14 residues. The ends were cut back, 3 bases at V and 2 bases at J, with 9 bases in the middle. CDR1 and CDR2 (germline): SEHNR, FQNEAQ (reference sequence). For the CDR3, the DNA is TGTGCCAGCAGCTTGAGACAGACCACAGATACGCAGTATTTT. It specifies CASSLRQTTDTQYF.